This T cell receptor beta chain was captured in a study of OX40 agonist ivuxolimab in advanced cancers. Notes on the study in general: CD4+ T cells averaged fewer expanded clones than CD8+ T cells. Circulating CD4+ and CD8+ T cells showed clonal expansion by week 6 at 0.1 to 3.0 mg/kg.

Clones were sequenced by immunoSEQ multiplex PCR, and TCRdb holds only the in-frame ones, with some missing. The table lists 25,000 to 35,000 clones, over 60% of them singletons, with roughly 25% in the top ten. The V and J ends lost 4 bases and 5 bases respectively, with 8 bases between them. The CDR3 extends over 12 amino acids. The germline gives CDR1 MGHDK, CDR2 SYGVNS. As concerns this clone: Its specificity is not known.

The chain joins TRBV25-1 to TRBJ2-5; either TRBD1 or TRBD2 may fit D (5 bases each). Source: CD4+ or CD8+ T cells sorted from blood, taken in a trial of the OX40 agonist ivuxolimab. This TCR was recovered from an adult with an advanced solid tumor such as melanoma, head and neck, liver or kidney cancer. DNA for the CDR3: TGTGCCAGCAGTGTGGGGGAGGAGACCCAGTACTTC. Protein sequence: CASSVGEETQYF.